A selection of T cell receptor beta chains follows, all from one sample in a study of memory CD4+ T cells and cytomegalovirus serostatus. Data came from immunoSEQ multiplex PCR; TCRdb stores just in-frame clones and leaves some out. This sample yields under 80,000 clones, of which 60% to 80% are seen a single time; just over 2.5% belongs to the top ten. Sequencing input: memory CD4+ T cells from blood. All receptors come from an adult in good health and CMV-seropositive. CDR3s include the opening cysteine and the closing phenylalanine or tryptophan. A D gene is named only where the DNA matches it firmly. Some rows mark clone size as missing; the rest say once, few, many or name a class of expanded clone.

v_gene	j_gene	abundance	d_gene	CDR3nt	CDR3aa
TRBV11-3	TRBJ1-2	-	-	TGTGCCAGCAGCTTAACAGGGTACGCCTATGGCTACACCTTC	CASSLTGYAYGYTF
TRBV19	TRBJ2-5	-	TRBD1	TGTGCCAGTAGTATAGGGACAGGGTTAGAGACCCAGTACTTC	CASSIGTGLETQYF
TRBV19	TRBJ2-1	-	TRBD1	TGTGCCAGTAGTTTTGACTGGGACAGGGGAAGTGAGCAGTTCTTC	CASSFDWDRGSEQFF
TRBV20-1	TRBJ1-2	few	-	TGCAGTGCTGTTCCCGTCTATGGCTACACCTTC	CSAVPVYGYTF
TRBV5-1	TRBJ2-1	-	TRBD2	TGCGCCAGCAGCTTAGGAGGGACTAGAGGCGAGCAGTTCTTC	CASSLGGTRGEQFF
TRBV25-1	TRBJ1-6	-	TRBD1	TGTGCCAGCAGTGAATCAATGATACAGGGGGCGGAATCACCCCTCCACTTT	CASSESMIQGAESPLHF
TRBV5-6	TRBJ1-3	-	TRBD1	TGTGCCAGCAGCTTGGCACAGGGGAGAAACACCATATATTTT	CASSLAQGRNTIYF
TRBV6-6	TRBJ1-3	-	-	TGTGCCAGCAGCCTAGTTGGGGCGTCTGGAAACACCATATATTTT	CASSLVGASGNTIYF
TRBV4-3	TRBJ2-3	-	TRBD2	TGCGCCAGCAGCCAAGACGTCGGAGGTAGCGGGAGCACAGATACGCAGTATTTT	CASSQDVGGSGSTDTQYF
TRBV28	TRBJ1-2	-	-	TGTGCCAGCAGTAGCGATGGCTACACCTTC	CASSSDGYTF
TRBV28	TRBJ1-2	few	TRBD1	TGTGCCAGCAGTACCCGACAGGGGCGGTATGGCTACACCTTC	CASSTRQGRYGYTF
TRBV11-1	TRBJ2-1	-	-	TGTGCCAGCAGGAAACAGGTCGCCGCCAGTGGTGAGCAGTTCTTC	CASRKQVAASGEQFF
TRBV2	TRBJ1-6	-	-	TGTGCCAGCAATTTTGGTCCGAATTCACCCCTCCACTTT	CASNFGPNSPLHF
TRBV7-2	TRBJ1-2	-	-	TGTGCCAGCAGCTTAGTGGCAGGGGAGAACTATGGCTACACCTTC	CASSLVAGENYGYTF
TRBV5-8	TRBJ2-7	-	-	TGTGCCAGCAGCGCCGGTGTCCCCAGACAGTACTTC	CASSAGVPRQYF
TRBV28	TRBJ2-2	-	-	TGTGCCAGCAGACTTAGCGGGAACACCGGGGAGCTGTTTTTT	CASRLSGNTGELFF
TRBV18	TRBJ1-2	-	-	TGTGCCAGCTCCGACGGCTACACTGGCTACACCTTC	CASSDGYTGYTF
TRBV10-3	TRBJ1-1	-	TRBD1	TGTGCCGTGGGAGGACAGGGGAACACTGAAGCTTTCTTT	CAVGGQGNTEAFF
TRBV5-4	TRBJ1-2	-	-	TGTGCCAGCAGCCCTGAGAGGGACTATGGCTACACCTTC	CASSPERDYGYTF
TRBV6-6	TRBJ1-4	-	-	TGTGCCAGCAGTTACTCGACCGCCATGGATGAAAAACTGTTTTTT	CASSYSTAMDEKLFF
TRBV29-1	TRBJ2-3	once	-	TGCAGCGTTGACGGAGGGGAATTCGGCACAGATACGCAGTATTTT	CSVDGGEFGTDTQYF
TRBV27	TRBJ1-4	-	-	TGTGCCAGCAGTTCCACAGGGATATGGGAAAAACTGTTTTTT	CASSSTGIWEKLFF
TRBV6-5	TRBJ1-6	-	-	TGTGCCAGCAGTTACTCAGTGGGCAGAGATAATTCACCCCTCCACTTT	CASSYSVGRDNSPLHF
TRBV4-1	TRBJ1-5	-	-	TGCGCCAGCAGCCATGGACATAACGGGCAGCCCCAGCATTTT	CASSHGHNGQPQHF
TRBV10-3	TRBJ2-7	-	-	TGTGCCATCAGTGAGGGACAGCCCTACGAGCAGTACTTC	CAISEGQPYEQYF
TRBV5-1	TRBJ1-6	few	TRBD1	TGCGCCAGCAGCTCGGAGGGGGCTGTGAGTTCACCCCTCCACTTT	CASSSEGAVSSPLHF
TRBV30	TRBJ2-1	-	TRBD2	TGTGCCTGGACCCCGGGGGGGACTATAAGGAATGAGCAGTTCTTC	CAWTPGGTIRNEQFF
TRBV7-9	TRBJ2-2	-	-	TGTGCCAGCAGCTTAAAGGGGGACGCCGGGGAGCTGTTTTTT	CASSLKGDAGELFF
TRBV6-5	TRBJ1-1	-	-	TGTGCCAGCCGCCCCCAGAGTAACACTGAAGCTTTCTTT	CASRPQSNTEAFF
TRBV5-1	TRBJ1-2	-	-	TGCGCCAGCAGCTGGGAGGTAGCCAACTATGGCTACACCTTC	CASSWEVANYGYTF
TRBV4-3	TRBJ2-3	-	-	TGCGCCAGCAGCCAGTATCTCGGCACAGATACGCAGTATTTT	CASSQYLGTDTQYF
TRBV7-2	TRBJ2-5	-	TRBD1	TGTGCCAGCAGCCGTGGGCAAACAGGGGGCATGGGGACCCAGTACTTC	CASSRGQTGGMGTQYF
TRBV7-2	TRBJ1-5	-	-	TGTGCCAGCAGCTTAGAGGCTCAGGGCTATCAGCCCCAGCATTTT	CASSLEAQGYQPQHF